These T cell receptor beta chains were read from a single sample in a study of blood T cell repertoires in COVID-19. This table comes from immunoSEQ multiplex PCR, and its TCRdb copy is limited to in-frame clones, with some not included. This sample has fewer than 250,000 clones, with about four fifths found just once. The sequencing input was peripheral blood. The receptors were gathered from a man in his fifties or sixties with acute or convalescent COVID-19. Each CDR3 is given with its conserved first and last residue. Each record gives: V gene, CDR3 length, CDR3 protein.

>TRBV3-1/TRBV3-2|15
CASSQGQGRGWGYTF
>TRBV5-1|14
CASSPGQGAHEQYF
>TRBV10-1|19
CASSDFPQRFRGAYNEQFF
>TRBV5-4|15
CASSRETDRGETQYF
>TRBV6-5|15
CASSYFTPRDTEAFF
>TRBV6-5|15
CASSPLERPGNTIYF
>TRBV6-5|15
CASIRDRGPTYEQYF
>TRBV2|15
CASSAFDTADQPQHF
>TRBV27|13
CASRPGTEETQYF
>TRBV12-1|14
CASSLDYLTGELFF
>TRBV14|15
CASSHTGSRLLEQYF
>TRBV11-2|15
CASSQLAGSYNEQFF
>TRBV24-1|11
CATEEAGTQYF
>TRBV7-9|15
CASSASQRDIYGYTF
>TRBV30|14
CAWTLGAGAHEQYF
>TRBV19|17
CASSITDGQLGIYEQYF
>TRBV12-3/TRBV12-4|13
CASSSGRLYEQYF
>TRBV27|17
CASSLKIAGGRYNEQFF
>TRBV7-2|15
CASSFTGGVGNTIYF
>TRBV3-1/TRBV3-2|16
CASSQPRTSGRIEQFF
>TRBV7-2|15
CASSLQAGGPHEQYF
>TRBV6-5|12
CASKRQGSGYTF
>TRBV7-8|14
CASWGAGFLNEQFF
>TRBV25-1|16
CASSEYRTEKNTEAFF
>TRBV19|15
CASGSVSSPHQPQHF
>TRBV7-3|15
CASSLSGIDTGELFF
>TRBV19|15
CASSKQGAPQDGYTF
>TRBV5-1|11
CASTNSYEQYF
>TRBV3-1/TRBV3-2|15
CASSRGAGENYEQYF
>TRBV6-5|15
CASSTSGQSNQPQHF
>TRBV7-2|15
CASSHGTFTYNEQFF
>TRBV30|14
CAWSGTGPPYEQYF
>TRBV5-1|14
CASSPDRDGYGYTF
>TRBV18|15
CASSPRQSSGNTIYF
>TRBV6-5|15
CASSYSGQPTDTQYF
>TRBV5-1|14
CASSLTVTGNTIYF
>TRBV2|14
CASSGTGERETQYF
>TRBV6-6|13
CAGNSGQGYEQYF
>TRBV20-1|15
CSASSGAGRNTEAFF
>TRBV11-3|13
CASRTGTGETQYF
>TRBV21-1|16
CASTGLRELCGNTIYF
>TRBV18|15
CASSPVRDNQETQYF
>TRBV6-5|15
CASSSEQGFGQPQHF